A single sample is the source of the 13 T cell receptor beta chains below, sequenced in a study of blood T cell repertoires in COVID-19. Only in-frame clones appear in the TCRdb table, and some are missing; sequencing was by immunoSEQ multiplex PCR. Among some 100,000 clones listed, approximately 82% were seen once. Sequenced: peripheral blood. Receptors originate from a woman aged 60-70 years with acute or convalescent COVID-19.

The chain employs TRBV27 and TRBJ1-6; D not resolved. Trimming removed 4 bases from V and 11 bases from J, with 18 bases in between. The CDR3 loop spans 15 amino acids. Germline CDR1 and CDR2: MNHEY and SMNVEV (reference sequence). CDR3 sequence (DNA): TGTGCCAGCAGTTCCGAGGAGACGTCCATGGCACCCCTCCACTTT. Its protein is CASSSEETSMAPLHF.

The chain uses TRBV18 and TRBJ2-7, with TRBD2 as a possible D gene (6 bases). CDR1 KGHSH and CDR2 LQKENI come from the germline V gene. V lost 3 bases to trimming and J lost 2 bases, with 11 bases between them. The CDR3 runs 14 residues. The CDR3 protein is CASSPWEEAYEQYF. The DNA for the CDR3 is TGTGCCAGCTCACCGTGGGAGGAGGCCTACGAGCAGTACTTC.

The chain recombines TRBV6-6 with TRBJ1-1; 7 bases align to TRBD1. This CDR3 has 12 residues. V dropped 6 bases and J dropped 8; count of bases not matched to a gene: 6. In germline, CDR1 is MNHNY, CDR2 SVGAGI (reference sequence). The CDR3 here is CASSFQGGEAFF. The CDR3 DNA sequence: TGTGCCAGCAGCTTCCAGGGGGGAGAAGCTTTCTTT.

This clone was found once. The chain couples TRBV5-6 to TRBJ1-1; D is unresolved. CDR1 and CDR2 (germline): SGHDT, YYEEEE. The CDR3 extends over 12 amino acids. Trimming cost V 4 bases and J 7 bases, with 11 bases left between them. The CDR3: CASSRATDEAFF. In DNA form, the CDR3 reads TGTGCCAGCAGCCGTGCAACAGATGAAGCTTTCTTT.

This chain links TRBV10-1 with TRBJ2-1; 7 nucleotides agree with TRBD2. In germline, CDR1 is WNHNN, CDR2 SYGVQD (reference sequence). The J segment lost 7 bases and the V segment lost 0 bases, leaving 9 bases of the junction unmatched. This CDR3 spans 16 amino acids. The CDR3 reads CASSESDRGDGNEQFF. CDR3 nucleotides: TGCGCCAGCAGTGAGTCCGATCGGGGGGACGGGAATGAGCAGTTCTTC.

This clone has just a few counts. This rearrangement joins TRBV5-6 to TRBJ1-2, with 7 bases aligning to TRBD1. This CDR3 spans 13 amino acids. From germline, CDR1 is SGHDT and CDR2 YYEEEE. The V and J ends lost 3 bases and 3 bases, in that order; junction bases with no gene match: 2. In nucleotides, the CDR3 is TGTGCCAGCAGCTCGGGACAGCACTATGGCTACACCTTC. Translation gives CASSSGQHYGYTF. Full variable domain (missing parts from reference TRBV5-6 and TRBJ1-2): DAGVTQSPTHLIKTRGQQVTLRCSPKSGHDTVSWYQQALGQGPQFIFQYYEEEERQRGNFPDRFSGHQFPNYSSELNVNALLLGDSALYLCASSSGQHYGYTFGSGTRLTVV.

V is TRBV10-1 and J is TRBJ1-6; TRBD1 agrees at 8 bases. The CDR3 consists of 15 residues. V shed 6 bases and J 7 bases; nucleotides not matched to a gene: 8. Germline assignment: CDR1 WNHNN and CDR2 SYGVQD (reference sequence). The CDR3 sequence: CASRAPGQENSPLHF. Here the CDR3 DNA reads TGCGCCAGCAGAGCCCCGGGACAGGAAAATTCACCCCTCCACTTT.

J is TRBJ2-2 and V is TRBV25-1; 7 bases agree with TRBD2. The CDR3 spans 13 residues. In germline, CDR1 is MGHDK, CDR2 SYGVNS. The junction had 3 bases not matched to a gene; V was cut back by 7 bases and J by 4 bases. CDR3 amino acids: CASTGLGTGELFF. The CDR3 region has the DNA TGTGCCAGCACCGGACTAGGCACCGGGGAGCTGTTTTTT. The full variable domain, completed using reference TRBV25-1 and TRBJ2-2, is EADIYQTPRYLVIGTGKKITLECSQTMGHDKMYWYQQDPGMELHLIHYSYGVNSTEKGDLSSESTVSRIRTEHFPLTLESARPSHTSQYLCASTGLGTGELFFGEGSRLTVL.

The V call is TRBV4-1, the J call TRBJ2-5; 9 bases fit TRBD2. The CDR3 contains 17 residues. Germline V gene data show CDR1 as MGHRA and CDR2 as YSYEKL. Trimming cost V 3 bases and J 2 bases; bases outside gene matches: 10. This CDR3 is CASSHPRGGGEQETQYF. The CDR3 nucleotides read TGCGCCAGCAGCCACCCGCGGGGCGGGGGGGAACAAGAGACCCAGTACTTC.

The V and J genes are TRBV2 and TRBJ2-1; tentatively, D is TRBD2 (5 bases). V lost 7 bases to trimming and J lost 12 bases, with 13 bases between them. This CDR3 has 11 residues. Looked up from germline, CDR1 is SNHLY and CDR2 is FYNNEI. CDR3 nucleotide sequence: TGTGCCAGCACAGAGGGCCGTGGGCAGTTCTTC. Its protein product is CASTEGRGQFF.

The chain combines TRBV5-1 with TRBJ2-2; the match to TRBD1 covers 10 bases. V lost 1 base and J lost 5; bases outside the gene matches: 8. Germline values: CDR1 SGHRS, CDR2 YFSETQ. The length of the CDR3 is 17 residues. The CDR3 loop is CASSLYRPGQGTGELFF. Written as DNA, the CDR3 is TGCGCCAGCAGCTTGTACCGCCCGGGACAGGGGACCGGGGAGCTGTTTTTT.

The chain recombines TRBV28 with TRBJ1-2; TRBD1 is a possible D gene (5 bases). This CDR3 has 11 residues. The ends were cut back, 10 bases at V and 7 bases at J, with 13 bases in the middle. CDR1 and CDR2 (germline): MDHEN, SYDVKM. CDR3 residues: CATTGGGGYTF. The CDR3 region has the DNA TGTGCCACCACGGGGGGAGGTGGCTACACCTTC.

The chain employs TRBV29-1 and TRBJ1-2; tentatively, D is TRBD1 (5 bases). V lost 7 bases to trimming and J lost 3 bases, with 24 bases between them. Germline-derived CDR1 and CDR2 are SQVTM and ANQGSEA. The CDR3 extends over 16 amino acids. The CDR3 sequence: CSGGTPGLTRDYGYTF. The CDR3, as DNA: TGCAGCGGGGGTACACCGGGACTGACGAGGGACTATGGCTACACCTTC.